This T cell receptor beta chain came from a study of blood T cell repertoires in COVID-19 (dated by TCRdb to the early 2020s). Regarding the research as a whole: Samples from collaborators originated in the United States, Italy and Spain and spanned both the acute and convalescent phases of COVID-19. The material from the prospective study consisted of cDNA or gDNA derived from T cells, B-cell-depleted T cells, or PBMCs. Subjects who had been exposed to COVID-19, were actively infected with it, or had recovered from it provided the deeply sampled blood TCRbeta repertoires that made up the dataset. A freely available public database, intended as a resource for researchers studying the immune response to SARS-CoV-2, is where the repertoires were released. Samples came from the ongoing ImmuneRACE study (first 160 participants) plus 1,254 subjects from 6 global collaborators. Nearly every sample came with metadata listing a de-identified subject ID, COVID-19 status, age in years and sex. Where HLA class I and class II types were available, the types were taken from metadata supplied by the sample provider, not from assay-based typing.

Worth noting for this clone: Its specific antigen is unknown. Base qualities were left out, and no much larger clone turns up one base away.

General conclusions and limits of the study: The quantity of clinical and demographic metadata differed by source and by participant and was supplied without curation.

TCRbeta CDR3 regions were amplified from genomic DNA by means of the immunoSEQ Assay, a bias-controlled multiplex PCR. The authors processed their data as follows. Nucleated cell counts per sample were estimated from amplification of reference gene primers within the assay. To quantify the absolute abundance of each unique TCRbeta CDR3 rearrangement, sequence reads were collapsed and filtered. For each sample, productive Simpson clonality was calculated by taking the square root of Simpson's diversity index across productive rearrangements. Sourced from immuneACCESS, this table was stored by TCRdb with only in-frame sequences that have V and J called. A share of the clones is absent; for the studies checked, an unresolved V gene accounts for under half, and the remainder has no known explanation. V, J and clone size derive from that table, while D and trimming were established from the DNA sequence. The sample profile shows over 85,000 clones; over 75% of them were found once. Just over 3% of the sample comes from the top ten.

One collaborating source in Seattle enrolled patients while the patients were actively infected and followed the patients over time throughout the course of disease. Each collaborating institution followed its own protocols to collect whole blood in K2EDTA tubes. Collaborator samples were shipped for TCRbeta analysis as frozen whole blood, isolated PBMCs, or DNA extracted from either sample type. The sequencing input was peripheral blood. The sequence derives from a woman of 80 years or more with COVID-19, enrolled during active disease.

This receptor carries the CDR3 CASSVGGYTQYF. Read as DNA, the sequence is TGTGCCAGTAGTGTTGGCGGGTATACGCAGTATTTT. The rearrangement combines TRBV19 with TRBJ2-3; a tentative D call is TRBD2 (5 bases match). V lost 5 bases and J lost 7 bases; the stretch between them is 10 bases long. Inclusive of the bounding cysteine and phenylalanine, the CDR3 is 12 residues long. Of all the DNA, just the CDR3 is kept, 36 bases in frame from base 1. CDR1 is given as LNHDA and CDR2 as SQIVND, both from the germline V gene (reference sequence).